This T cell receptor beta chain was identified during a study of high-grade serous ovarian cancer treatment subgroups (dated by TCRdb to the early 2020s). Background on the whole study: A mean of roughly 14,000 reads and 7,000 to 8,500 unique TCR beta rearrangements per sample was generated by sequencing. In total there were approximately 96 samples, since every patient provided one primary tumor sample and two metastatic tumor samples. A cohort of some 30 patients was included: some ten with no residual disease after primary surgery (R0), some ten who were excellent NACT responders, and some ten who were poor NACT responders. The study examined TCR beta repertoires in high-grade serous ovarian cancer patients who were grouped under a laparoscopic triage algorithm by complete gross resection or by neoadjuvant chemotherapy response. The investigation overall reported the following: The TCR repertoire analyses centered on CDR3, leaving CDR1 and CDR2 unanalyzed. Tumors from the same patient had repertoire similarity ranging from roughly 0.11 to 0.85, while tumors from different patients showed almost no similarity. Because bulk tumor TCR sequencing provided no spatial information, insight into HGSC tumor complexity and diversity was limited. TCR clonal relatedness was found to be positively correlated with neoantigen level and, by trend, with copy number variation and mutation load derived from whole-genome sequencing.

The 80 to 90 tumor samples underwent high-throughput TCR profiling using ImmunoSEQ. For the original study's pipeline: Richness (unique productive sequences), clonality, evenness and relatedness were included as repertoire diversity metrics, and similarity between samples was assessed with the Bhattacharyya coefficient. A sensitivity analysis excluded TCRs with fewer than two reads and gave consistent conclusions. In its TCRdb copy, this immuneACCESS table keeps in-frame sequences only and misses some clones. Where compared with another copy, unresolved V genes explain less than half of these, and the others have no known cause. The DNA was the basis for D and trimming; V, J and clone size are from that table. The sample yields 4,500 to 6,000 clones; approximately 68% were counted once. The top ten hold around a sixth of the sample. Germline trimming amounts to 4 bases on V and 4 bases on J, with 2 as the count of junction bases outside the gene matches. From a lookup of the germline V gene (reference sequence), CDR1 and CDR2 are PRHDT and FYEKMQ. The CDR3 holds 14 amino acids from the cysteine to the phenylalanine. Only CDR3 DNA remains: 42 bases, in frame from the first base.

Tumor samples were collected prior to definitive surgery or chemotherapy. The MD Anderson Biospecimen Extraction Resource handled genomic DNA extraction, while the MD Anderson Cancer Genomics Laboratory carried out the TCR sequencing. In this sample, this clone turned up a few times. Its antigen is unknown. Base qualities are missing; no much larger clone stands one base away. This TCR came from a human donor with high-grade serous ovarian cancer. Here the chain combines TRBV13 and TRBJ2-1; TRBD1 lines up with 9 middle nucleotides. What was sequenced was tumor tissue. CDR3 reads: CASSSGQGYNEQFF. Here is the DNA: TGTGCCAGCAGCTCGGGACAGGGATACAATGAGCAGTTCTTC.